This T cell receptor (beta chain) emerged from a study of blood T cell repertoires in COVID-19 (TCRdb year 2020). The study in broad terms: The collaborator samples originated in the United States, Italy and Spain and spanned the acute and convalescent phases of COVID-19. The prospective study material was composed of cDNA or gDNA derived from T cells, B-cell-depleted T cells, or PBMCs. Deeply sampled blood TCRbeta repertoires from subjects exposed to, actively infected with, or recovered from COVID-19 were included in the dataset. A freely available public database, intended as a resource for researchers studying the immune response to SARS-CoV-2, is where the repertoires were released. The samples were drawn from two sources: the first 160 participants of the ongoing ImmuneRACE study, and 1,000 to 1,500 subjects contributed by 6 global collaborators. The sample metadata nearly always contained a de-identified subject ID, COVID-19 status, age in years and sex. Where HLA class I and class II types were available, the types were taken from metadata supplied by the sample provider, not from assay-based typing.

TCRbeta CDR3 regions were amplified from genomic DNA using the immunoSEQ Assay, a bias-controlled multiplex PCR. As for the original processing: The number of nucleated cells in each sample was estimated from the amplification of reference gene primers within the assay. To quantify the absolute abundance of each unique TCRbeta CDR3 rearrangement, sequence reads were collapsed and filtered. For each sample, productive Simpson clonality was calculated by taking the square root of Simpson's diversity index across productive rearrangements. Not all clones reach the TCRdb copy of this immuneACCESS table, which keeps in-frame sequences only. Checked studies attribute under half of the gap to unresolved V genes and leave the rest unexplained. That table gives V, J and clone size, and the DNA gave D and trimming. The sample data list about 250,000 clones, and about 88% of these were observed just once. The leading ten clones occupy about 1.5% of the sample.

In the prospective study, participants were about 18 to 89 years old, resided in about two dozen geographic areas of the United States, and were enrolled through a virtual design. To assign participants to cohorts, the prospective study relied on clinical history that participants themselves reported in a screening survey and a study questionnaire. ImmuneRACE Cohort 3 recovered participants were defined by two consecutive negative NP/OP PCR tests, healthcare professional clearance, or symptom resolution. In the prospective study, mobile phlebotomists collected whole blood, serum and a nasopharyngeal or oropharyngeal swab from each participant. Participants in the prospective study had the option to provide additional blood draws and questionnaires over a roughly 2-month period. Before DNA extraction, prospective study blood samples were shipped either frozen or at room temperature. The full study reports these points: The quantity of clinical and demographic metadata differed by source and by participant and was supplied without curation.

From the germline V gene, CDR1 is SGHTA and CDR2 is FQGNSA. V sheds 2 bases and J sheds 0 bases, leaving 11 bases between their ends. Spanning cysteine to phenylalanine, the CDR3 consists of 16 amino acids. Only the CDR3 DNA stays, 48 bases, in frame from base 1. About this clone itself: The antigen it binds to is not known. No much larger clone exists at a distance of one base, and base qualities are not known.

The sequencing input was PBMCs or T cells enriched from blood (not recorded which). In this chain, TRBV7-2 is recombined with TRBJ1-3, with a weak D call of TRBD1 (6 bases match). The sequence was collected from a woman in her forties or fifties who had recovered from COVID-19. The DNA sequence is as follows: TGTGCCAGCAGCTTATCAGGGGTCTACTCTGGAAACACCATATATTTT. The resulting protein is CASSLSGVYSGNTIYF.